Listed here are 31 T cell receptor beta chains from one sample, sequenced in a study of human T cells and chemical hapten exposure. Time point here: patch test 2, 6 weeks after DPC sensitization. The sample's treatment: therapeutic diphenylcyclopropenone sensitization with weekly scalp DPC. Using its own MiXCR run on the RACE reads, TCRdb lists one record per CDR3 protein. The data show about 84,000 distinct CDR3 sequences, about 9.4% seen once. The input for sequencing was whole blood, taken in connection with sensitization to the hapten diphenylcyclopropenone (DPC). The receptors originated from a woman in her forties or fifties with alopecia areata. Some clones in this sample may be carry-over from other donors' samples.

The table lists this clonotype with a few counts. This chain uses TRBV20-1 with TRBJ2-3; possible D gene TRBD2, 5 bases. The V and J ends lost 2 bases and 5 bases respectively, with 8 bases between them. The CDR3 is made up of 12 amino acids. The V gene's germline CDR1 is DFQATT and CDR2 SNEGSKA (reference sequence). The CDR3 region has the DNA TGCAGTGCTAGACGCAGCGGAGATACGCAGTATTTT. As protein: CSARRSGDTQYF.

The rearrangement links TRBV20-1 to TRBJ2-2; 7 bases are shared with TRBD2. CDR3 size: 14 residues. Trimming took 1 base from V and 1 from J; bases not matched to a gene: 0. Germline loops: CDR1 DFQATT, CDR2 SNEGSKA (reference sequence). The CDR3 DNA follows: TGCAGTGCTAGAGGCGGGGGGAACACCGGGGAGCTGTTTTTT. Encoded protein: CSARGGGNTGELFF.

This clonotype was seen repeatedly, ten times or more. The V call is TRBV4-2, the J call TRBJ2-7; possibly TRBD1 for D (6 bases). The length of the CDR3 is 15 residues. The V end lost 1 base, the J end lost 1 base, and 11 bases lay between the germline ends. Germline CDR1 reads LGHNA; CDR2 reads YNFKEQ. The CDR3 nucleotides are TGTGCCAGCAGCCAAGTTCAGGACAGTTCCTACGAGCAGTACTTC. Its protein is CASSQVQDSSYEQYF.

This clonotype was found a few times. The chain couples TRBV20-1 to TRBJ2-1; 9 bases fit TRBD2. V shed 0 bases and J 2 bases; nucleotides not matched to a gene: 11. From germline, CDR1 is DFQATT and CDR2 SNEGSKA (reference sequence). The CDR3 spans 18 residues. CDR3 sequence (DNA): TGCAGTGCTAGAGATGCCCGTAGCGGGAGAGTAACCTACAATGAGCAGTTCTTC. Translated: CSARDARSGRVTYNEQFF.

J is TRBJ2-3 and V is TRBV7-8, with 7 bases fitting TRBD2. Trimming took 1 base from V and 8 from J; bases not matched to a gene: 6. CDR3 size: 14 residues. In germline, CDR1 is SGHVS, CDR2 FQNEAQ. Here the CDR3 reads CASSLEEGRVTQYF. For the CDR3, the DNA is TGTGCCAGCAGCTTAGAAGAGGGGAGGGTTACGCAGTATTTT.

This clonotype was seen many times. The rearrangement links TRBV12-3 or TRBV12-4 to TRBJ2-4; 7 nucleotides agree with TRBD1. The trim removed 8 bases at V and 0 bases at J, leaving 7 bases unmatched. This CDR3 is built from 15 residues. CDR3 loop: CASGGQLLAKNIQYF. The CDR3 DNA reads TGTGCCAGCGGGGGACAGTTACTAGCCAAAAACATTCAGTACTTC.

V is TRBV2 and J is TRBJ2-2; D is unclear. Germline loops: CDR1 SNHLY, CDR2 FYNNEI. Trimming left V 8 bases short and J 0 bases short, with 10 bases between. This CDR3 comprises 14 residues. This chain's CDR3 is CASGTEANTGELFF. CDR3 nucleotide sequence: TGTGCCAGCGGAACAGAAGCGAACACCGGGGAGCTGTTTTTT.

In its sample, this clonotype was seen a few times. The chain recombines TRBV29-1 with TRBJ2-5; 7 bases match TRBD1. CDR1 is SQVTM and CDR2 is ANQGSEA in the germline V gene. The V segment lost 7 bases and the J segment 3 bases; nucleotides outside the gene matches: 8. The CDR3 covers 13 residues. The CDR3 DNA sequence: TGCAGCGCCCCTCTCGACAGGGAAGAGACCCAGTACTTC. Translating gives CSAPLDREETQYF.

This chain joins TRBV20-1 and TRBJ2-1; no clear D. The CDR3 extends over 14 amino acids. Germline lookup yields CDR1 DFQATT and CDR2 SNEGSKA (reference sequence). With 1 base removed from V and 0 bases from J, the gap between germline ends came to 7 bases. This CDR3 reads CSARGSSSYNEQFF. DNA for the CDR3: TGCAGTGCTAGAGGATCAAGCTCCTACAATGAGCAGTTCTTC.

At least ten counts were recorded for this clonotype. V and J are TRBV29-1 and TRBJ2-7; D gene ambiguous. V dropped 4 bases and J dropped 0 bases, with 7 bases sitting between them. Germline CDR1 reads SQVTM; CDR2 reads ANQGSEA. The CDR3 runs to 12 residues. CDR3 loop: CSVGPNSYEQYF. The CDR3 coding sequence is TGCAGCGTTGGTCCGAACTCCTACGAGCAGTACTTC.

The V and J genes are TRBV28 and TRBJ1-2; TRBD1 matches 7 bases. The CDR3 length is 13 residues. Germline V CDR1 and CDR2: MDHEN, SYDVKM. V was pared by 6 bases and J by 4 bases, with 5 bases of the junction left unmatched. CDR3 DNA sequence: TGTGCCAGCAGCTTAGGACAGGCCTATGGCTACACCTTC. Its protein product is CASSLGQAYGYTF.

By share, this clonotype ranks as medium-sized. The gene calls are TRBV20-1 and TRBJ2-3; 10 positions agree with TRBD2. The ends lost 4 bases at V and 1 base at J; junction bases unmatched: 5. Germline V CDR1 and CDR2: DFQATT, SNEGSKA (reference sequence). The CDR3 is 15 residues long. CDR3 amino acids: CSAKIAGGRTDTQYF. In DNA form, the CDR3 reads TGCAGTGCTAAAATAGCGGGAGGACGCACAGATACGCAGTATTTT.

This clonotype was seen a few times. CDR3 loop: CASARTSGNSGANVLTF. In DNA form, the CDR3 reads TGCGCCAGTGCTAGGACTAGCGGGAACTCTGGGGCCAACGTCCTGACTTTC. The rearrangement uses TRBV10-1 and TRBJ2-6, with 12 bases that match TRBD2. Per germline, CDR1 WNHNN and CDR2 SYGVQD (reference sequence). V was pared by 9 bases and J by 0 bases, with 6 bases of the junction left unmatched. The length of the CDR3 is 17 residues.

The DNA for the CDR3 is TGCGCCAGCAGCTTGGGACTAGCGGACACAGATACGCAGTATTTT. The encoded protein is CASSLGLADTDTQYF. The chain employs TRBV5-1 and TRBJ2-3; 9 positions agree with TRBD2. J was trimmed by 2 bases and V by 0 bases; bases with no gene match: 1. Germline CDR1 is SGHRS and CDR2 is YFSETQ. The CDR3 sequence is 15 residues long.

The genes are TRBV7-2 and TRBJ1-2; D not certain. Trimming took off 1 base at V and 6 bases at J, with 15 bases between the two ends. This CDR3 contains 15 residues. Per the germline V gene, CDR1 is SGHTA and CDR2 is FQGNSA. DNA of the CDR3: TGTGCCAGCAGCTTAGAACCCCGGACGGTTAATGGCTACACCTTC. Its protein product is CASSLEPRTVNGYTF.

This clonotype was seen more than once but under ten times. The chain couples TRBV7-9 to TRBJ1-6, with a possible D match to TRBD1 (5 bases). CDR1 is SEHNR and CDR2 is FQNEAQ in the germline V gene (reference sequence). V was pared by 4 bases and J by 3 bases, with 10 bases between. The CDR3 extends over 15 amino acids. The CDR3 nucleotides read TGTGCCAGCAGCTCGGGACTCGACTATAATTCACCCCTCCACTTT. The encoded protein is CASSSGLDYNSPLHF.

This clonotype showed up just a few times. This chain uses TRBV12-3 or TRBV12-4 with TRBJ2-2; maybe TRBD1 (6 bases). There are 14 residues in the CDR3. Trimming removed 10 bases from V and 3 bases from J, with 15 bases in between. This chain's CDR3 is CAIGTRLDTGELFF. As DNA, the CDR3 is TGTGCCATCGGGACAAGGCTGGACACCGGGGAGCTGTTTTTT.

The genes are TRBV2 and TRBJ2-5; TRBD1 matches at 8 bases. The CDR3 runs to 13 residues. Germline-derived CDR1 and CDR2 are SNHLY and FYNNEI. Trimming cost V 8 bases and J 3 bases; bases outside gene matches: 5. The CDR3 reads CASPKDREETQYF. In nucleotides, the CDR3 is TGTGCCAGCCCTAAGGACAGGGAAGAGACCCAGTACTTC.

This sequence joins TRBV7-6 and TRBJ2-5, with D perhaps TRBD2 (5 bases). This CDR3 has 14 residues. V lost 4 bases to trimming and J lost 5 bases, with 14 bases between them. Germline V lookup: CDR1 SGHVS, CDR2 FNYEAQ. Written as DNA, the CDR3 is TGTGCCAGCAGCTCTGCCTGGGAGTTGGAGACCCAGTACTTC. It codes for CASSSAWELETQYF.

This clonotype was detected ten times or more. As DNA, the CDR3 is TGCAGTGCTCCCGAGATGGCTAGCGGGACTCGTGAGCAGTTCTTC. As protein: CSAPEMASGTREQFF. The chain combines TRBV20-1 with TRBJ2-1; TRBD2 agrees at 9 bases. With V trimmed by 5 bases and J by 9 bases, 14 bases remained unmatched. CDR1 is DFQATT and CDR2 is SNEGSKA in the germline V gene (reference sequence). The CDR3 runs to 15 residues.

This clonotype was detected only a few times. V gene TRBV2 combines with J gene TRBJ1-5; D unresolved. V lost 6 bases and J lost 0, with 12 bases in between. CDR1 SNHLY and CDR2 FYNNEI come from the germline V gene. The CDR3 runs 15 residues. For the CDR3, the DNA is TGTGCCAGCAGCGGTGAAATAAATAGCAATCAGCCCCAGCATTTT. This translates into CASSGEINSNQPQHF. Filled out from reference TRBV2 and TRBJ1-5, the complete variable domain reads EPEVTQTPSHQVTQMGQEVILRCVPISNHLYFYWYRQILGQKVEFLVSFYNNEISEKSEIFDDQFSVERPDGSNFTLKIRSTKLEDSAMYFCASSGEINSNQPQHFGDGTRLSIL.

This clonotype was found a few times. The rearrangement uses TRBV12-3 or TRBV12-4 and TRBJ2-1, with TRBD2 matching 7 bases. CDR3 length equals 15 residues. The V gene end was trimmed by 5 bases and the J gene end by 4 bases; junction bases not matched to a gene: 8. The CDR3 region has the DNA TGTGCCAGCAGTCCCGGGACTAATTTTTACAATGAGCAGTTCTTC. Amino acid sequence: CASSPGTNFYNEQFF.

This clonotype was observed a few times. The V gene is TRBV5-1, the J gene TRBJ1-4; 8 nucleotides agree with TRBD1. From germline, CDR1 is SGHRS and CDR2 YFSETQ. The CDR3 has 16 residues. V lost 3 bases to trimming and J lost 0 bases; unmatched junction nucleotides: 4. In DNA form, the CDR3 reads TGCGCCAGCAGCTCAGGGGGCACTGCAACTAATGAAAAACTGTTTTTT. It encodes CASSSGGTATNEKLFF.

This clonotype was recorded at least ten times. The chain combines TRBV28 with TRBJ1-6, with 9 bases matching TRBD1. The CDR3 totals 16 residues. From germline, CDR1 is MDHEN and CDR2 SYDVKM. V trimming: 2 bases; J trimming: 6 bases; junction bases outside the gene matches: 5. The CDR3 reads CASSLPGQGINSPLHF. In nucleotides, the CDR3 is TGTGCCAGCAGTTTACCGGGACAGGGTATTAATTCACCCCTCCACTTT.

V usage is TRBV9 and J usage is TRBJ2-1; the D is unclear. The CDR3 has 13 residues. CDR1 and CDR2 (germline): SGDLS, YYNGEE. Trimming stripped 3 bases from V and 0 bases from J, with 4 bases between. This CDR3 is CASSGNSYNEQFF. CDR3 bases: TGTGCCAGCAGCGGAAACTCCTACAATGAGCAGTTCTTC.

For this clonotype: This may come from a read error, since a much larger clone is one base off. This chain uses TRBV6-6 with TRBJ2-2, with 7 bases aligning to TRBD1. The CDR3 extends over 15 amino acids. Per germline, CDR1 MNHNY and CDR2 SVGAGI (reference sequence). CDR3 sequence reads: CASRQTQGNPGELLF. CDR3 coding DNA: TGTGCCAGCAGGCAGACACAGGGGAACCCCGGGGAGCTGCTTTTT.

The chain couples TRBV18 to TRBJ2-5, with D unclear. The CDR3 is 14 residues long. Germline loops: CDR1 KGHSH, CDR2 LQKENI. Trimming pared 1 base from V and 3 bases from J, leaving 9 bases between. This CDR3 is CASSPLEPKETQYF. The CDR3 DNA sequence: TGTGCCAGCTCACCACTGGAACCAAAAGAGACCCAGTACTTC.

The rearrangement links TRBV7-2 to TRBJ1-3; TRBD1 matches at 9 bases. There are 16 residues in the CDR3. With 5 bases clipped from V and 1 base from J, the junction kept 6 bases outside the gene matches. The germline CDR1 and CDR2 sequences are SGHTA and FQGNSA. CDR3 sequence: CASSRTGGASGNTIYF. The CDR3 DNA follows: TGTGCCAGCAGCCGTACAGGGGGCGCGTCTGGAAACACCATATATTTT. Looking up the rest from reference TRBV7-2 and TRBJ1-3 gives the full variable domain: GAGVSQSPSNKVTEKGKDVELRCDPISGHTALYWYRQSLGQGLEFLIYFQGNSAPDKSGLPSDRFSAERTGGSVSTLTIQRTQQEDSAVYLCASSRTGGASGNTIYFGEGSWLTVV.

This clonotype was seen at least ten times. This chain connects TRBV6-5 to TRBJ1-2; D uncertain. Germline V lookup: CDR1 MNHEY, CDR2 SVGAGI. The CDR3 has 13 residues. The V end lost 2 bases, the J end lost 2 bases, and 6 bases lay between the germline ends. This CDR3 reads CASSYGRNYGYTF. CDR3 DNA: TGTGCCAGCAGTTACGGACGAAACTATGGCTACACCTTC.

This clonotype occurred many times. V usage is TRBV20-1 and J usage is TRBJ2-1; D remains ambiguous. The CDR3 is 11 amino acids. V was cut by 5 bases and J by 2 bases, with 4 bases left in between. Germline V gives CDR1 DFQATT, CDR2 SNEGSKA (reference sequence). The CDR3 nucleotides read TGCAGTGCTCTCACCTACAATGAGCAGTTCTTC. This translates into CSALTYNEQFF.

This clonotype was found a few times. V usage is TRBV6-6 and J usage is TRBJ2-7; D perhaps matches TRBD2 (5 bases). The V end lost 4 bases, the J end lost 7 bases, and 14 bases lay between the germline ends. The CDR3 is 13 residues long. Germline CDR1 and CDR2: MNHNY and SVGAGI (reference sequence). CDR3 coding DNA: TGTGCCAGCAGTTCGAGGGAGTATCGAGAGCAGTACTTC. This gives the protein CASSSREYREQYF.